The 8 T cell receptor beta chains reported below all come from one sample, sequenced in a study of blood T cell repertoires in COVID-19 (dated by TCRdb to 2019 to 2021). Library method: the immunoSEQ multiplex PCR assay. TCRdb mirrors the immuneACCESS table, restricted to in-frame sequences. Some clones are absent from its copies; in checked studies, under half trace to an unresolved V gene, and the reason for the others is unknown. The sample table contains nearly 25,000 clones; only one count was recorded for 80% to 90% of them. Around 9.7% of the sample comes from the top ten. Sequenced material: peripheral blood. These receptor sequences come from a man between 65 and 80 years old with acute or convalescent COVID-19.

In this sample, this clone turned up once. The rearrangement links TRBV9 to TRBJ2-2; 8 bases are shared with TRBD1. Germline-derived CDR1 and CDR2 are SGDLS and YYNGEE. The CDR3 is made up of 18 amino acids. With 3 bases clipped from V and 0 bases from J, the junction kept 10 bases outside the gene matches. This CDR3 is CASSGDRGWVANTGELFF. The CDR3 DNA sequence: TGTGCCAGCAGCGGTGACAGGGGATGGGTCGCGAACACCGGGGAGCTGTTTTTT.

The V and J genes are TRBV28 and TRBJ1-1; tentatively, D is TRBD1 (5 bases). The V gene's germline CDR1 is MDHEN and CDR2 SYDVKM. Trimming pared 5 bases from V and 4 bases from J, leaving 14 bases between. This CDR3 is built from 14 residues. In nucleotides, the CDR3 is TGTGCCAGCAGTCTCCTTGGCGGGGCCACTGAAGCTTTCTTT. Its translation: CASSLLGGATEAFF.

The chain combines TRBV4-2 with TRBJ1-1; D is perhaps TRBD1 (5 bases). Germline values: CDR1 LGHNA, CDR2 YNFKEQ. Trimming shortened V by 1 base and J by 7 bases, and 13 bases separated the two germline ends. The CDR3 spans 14 residues. DNA for the CDR3: TGTGCCAGCAGCCAAGGATACCAGGGCAATGAAGCTTTCTTT. Translated: CASSQGYQGNEAFF.

The gene calls are TRBV7-9 and TRBJ1-1; D remains ambiguous. Germline loops: CDR1 SEHNR, CDR2 FQNEAQ (reference sequence). This CDR3 contains 11 residues. Trimming removed 8 bases at V and 5 bases at J, with 9 bases between. CDR3 nucleotides: TGTGCCAGCGGGAGGGAAACTGAAGCTTTCTTT. It translates to CASGRETEAFF.

This clone was seen a few times. V is TRBV30 and J is TRBJ2-7, with 10 bases aligning to TRBD1. The J segment lost 4 bases and the V segment lost 0 bases, leaving 9 bases of the junction unmatched. This CDR3 region has 16 residues. Germline CDR1 and CDR2: GTSNPN and SVGIG (reference sequence). The CDR3 DNA follows: TGTGCCTGGAGTGTATCGGGACAGGGGTTTCAATACGAGCAGTACTTC. Amino acid sequence: CAWSVSGQGFQYEQYF. The full variable domain, with the rest looked up from reference TRBV30 and TRBJ2-7, is SQTIHQWPATLVQPVGSPLSLECTVEGTSNPNLYWYRQAAGRGLQLLFYSVGIGQISSEVPQNLSASRPQDRQFILSSKKLLLSDSGFYLCAWSVSGQGFQYEQYFGPGTRLTVT.

The chain joins TRBV5-5 to TRBJ1-2; the D is unclear. Trimming removed 1 base at V and 8 bases at J, with 12 bases between. Per germline, CDR1 SGHKS and CDR2 YYEKEE (reference sequence). CDR3 size: 13 residues. CDR3 nucleotides: TGTGCCAGCAGCTTGATGGCAGGTGTAGGCTACACCTTC. It translates to CASSLMAGVGYTF.

The chain couples TRBV7-2 to TRBJ2-3; 7 bases align to TRBD2. Per the germline V gene, CDR1 is SGHTA and CDR2 is FQGNSA. Germline trimming cut 5 bases from V and 5 bases from J; bases unmatched to any gene: 7. The CDR3 is 14 residues long. The CDR3 protein is CASSPGLGGDTQYF. Here the CDR3 DNA reads TGTGCCAGCAGCCCTGGACTAGGTGGAGATACGCAGTATTTT.

The chain combines TRBV19 with TRBJ1-1, with D possibly matching TRBD1 (6 bases). There are 13 residues in the CDR3. The germline V gene has CDR1 LNHDA and CDR2 SQIVND (reference sequence). Trimming pared 7 bases from V and 11 bases from J, leaving 20 bases between. CDR3 nucleotides: TGTGCCAGTATCCCCAAACAGGGTTTGCGGGCTTTCTTT. Residues: CASIPKQGLRAFF.